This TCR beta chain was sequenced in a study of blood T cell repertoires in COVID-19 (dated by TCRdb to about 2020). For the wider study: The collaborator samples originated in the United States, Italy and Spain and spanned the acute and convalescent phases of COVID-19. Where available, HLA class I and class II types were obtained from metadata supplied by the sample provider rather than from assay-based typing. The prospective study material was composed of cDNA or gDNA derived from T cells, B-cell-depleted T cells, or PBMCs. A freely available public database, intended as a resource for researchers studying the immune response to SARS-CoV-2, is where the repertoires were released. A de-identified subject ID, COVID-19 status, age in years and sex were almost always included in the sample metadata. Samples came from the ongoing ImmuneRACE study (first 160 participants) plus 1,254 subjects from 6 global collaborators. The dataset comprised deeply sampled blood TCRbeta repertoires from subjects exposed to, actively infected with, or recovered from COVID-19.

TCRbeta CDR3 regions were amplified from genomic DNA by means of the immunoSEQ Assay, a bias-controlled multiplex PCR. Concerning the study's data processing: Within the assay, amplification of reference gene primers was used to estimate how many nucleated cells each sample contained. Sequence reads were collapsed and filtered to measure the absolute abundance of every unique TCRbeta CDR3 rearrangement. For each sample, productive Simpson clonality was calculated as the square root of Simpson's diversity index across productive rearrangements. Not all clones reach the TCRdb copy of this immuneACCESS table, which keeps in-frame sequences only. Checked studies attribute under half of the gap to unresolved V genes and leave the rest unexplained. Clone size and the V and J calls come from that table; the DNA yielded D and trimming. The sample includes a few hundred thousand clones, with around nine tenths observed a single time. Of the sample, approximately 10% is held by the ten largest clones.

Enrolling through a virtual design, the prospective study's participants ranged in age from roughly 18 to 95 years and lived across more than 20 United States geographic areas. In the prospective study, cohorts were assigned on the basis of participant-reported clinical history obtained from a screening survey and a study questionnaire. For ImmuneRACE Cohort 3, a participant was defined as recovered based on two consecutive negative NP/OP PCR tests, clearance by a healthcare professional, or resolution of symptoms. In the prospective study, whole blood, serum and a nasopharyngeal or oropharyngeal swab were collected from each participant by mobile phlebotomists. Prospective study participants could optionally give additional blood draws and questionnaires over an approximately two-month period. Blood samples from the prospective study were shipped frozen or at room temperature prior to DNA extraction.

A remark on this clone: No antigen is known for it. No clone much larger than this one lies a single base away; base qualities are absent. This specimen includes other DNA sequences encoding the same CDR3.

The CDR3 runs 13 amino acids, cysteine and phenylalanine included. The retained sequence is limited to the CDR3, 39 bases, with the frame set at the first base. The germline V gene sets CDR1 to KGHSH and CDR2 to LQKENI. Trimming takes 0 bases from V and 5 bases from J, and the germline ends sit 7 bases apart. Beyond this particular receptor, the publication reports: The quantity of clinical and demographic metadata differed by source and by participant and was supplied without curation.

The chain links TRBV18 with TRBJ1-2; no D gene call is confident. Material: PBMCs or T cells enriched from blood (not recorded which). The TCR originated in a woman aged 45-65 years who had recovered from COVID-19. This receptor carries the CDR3 CASSPPGGYGYTF. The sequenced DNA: TGTGCCAGCTCACCACCTGGCGGGTATGGCTACACCTTC.